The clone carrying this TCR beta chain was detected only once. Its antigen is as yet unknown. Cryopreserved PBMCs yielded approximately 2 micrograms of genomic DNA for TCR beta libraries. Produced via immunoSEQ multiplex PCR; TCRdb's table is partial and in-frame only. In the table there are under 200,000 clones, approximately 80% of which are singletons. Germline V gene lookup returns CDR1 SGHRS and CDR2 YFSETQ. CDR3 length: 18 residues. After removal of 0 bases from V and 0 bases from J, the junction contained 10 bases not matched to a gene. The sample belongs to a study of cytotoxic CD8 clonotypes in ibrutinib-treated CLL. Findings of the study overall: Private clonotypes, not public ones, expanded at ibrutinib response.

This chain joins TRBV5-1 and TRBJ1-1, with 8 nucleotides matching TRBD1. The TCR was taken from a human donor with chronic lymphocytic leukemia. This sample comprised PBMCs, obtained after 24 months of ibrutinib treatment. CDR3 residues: CASSLDRRGRVLNTEAFF. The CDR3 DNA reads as TGCGCCAGCAGCTTGGACCGCAGGGGGCGCGTATTGAACACTGAAGCTTTCTTT.